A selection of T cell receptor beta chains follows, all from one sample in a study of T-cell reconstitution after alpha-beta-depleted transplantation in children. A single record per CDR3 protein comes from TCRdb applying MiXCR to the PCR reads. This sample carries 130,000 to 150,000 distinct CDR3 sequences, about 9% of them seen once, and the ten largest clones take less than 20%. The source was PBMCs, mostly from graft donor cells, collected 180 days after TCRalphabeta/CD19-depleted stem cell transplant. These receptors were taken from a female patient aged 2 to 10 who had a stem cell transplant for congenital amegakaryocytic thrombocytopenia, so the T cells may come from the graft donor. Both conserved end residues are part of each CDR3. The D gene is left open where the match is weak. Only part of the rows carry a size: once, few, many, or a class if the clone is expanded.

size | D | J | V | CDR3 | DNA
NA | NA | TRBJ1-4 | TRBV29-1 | CSVRTSSTNEKLFF | TGCAGCGTTCGCACAAGCTCAACTAATGAAAAACTGTTTTTT
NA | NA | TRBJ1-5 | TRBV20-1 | CSARPEGGLNQPQHF | TGCAGTGCTAGACCGGAGGGGGGGCTAAATCAGCCCCAGCATTTT
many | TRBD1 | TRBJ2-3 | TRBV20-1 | CSASLTGLPDTQYF | TGCAGTGCTTCGCTGACAGGGCTACCCGATACGCAGTATTTT
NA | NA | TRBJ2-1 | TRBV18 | CASSLPGEEQFF | TGTGCCAGCTCGCTGCCGGGAGAAGAGCAGTTCTTC
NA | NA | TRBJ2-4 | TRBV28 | CASSLGGTLAKNIQYF | TGTGCCAGCAGTTTAGGCGGGACTTTAGCCAAAAACATTCAGTACTTC
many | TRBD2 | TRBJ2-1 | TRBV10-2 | CASSGTSGFSSYNEQFF | TGCGCCAGTTCCGGGACTAGCGGGTTCAGCTCCTACAATGAGCAGTTCTTC
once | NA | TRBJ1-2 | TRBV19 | CASSKALRHSTGGYTF | TGTGCCAGTAGTAAGGCGCTGCGACACTCGACAGGTGGCTACACCTTC
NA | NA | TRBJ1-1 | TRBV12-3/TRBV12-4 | CASSFQESATEAFF | TGTGCCAGCAGCTTTCAGGAGTCCGCCACTGAAGCTTTCTTT
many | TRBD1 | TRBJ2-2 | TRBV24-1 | CATRPGQGSTGELFF | TGTGCCACCAGACCCGGACAGGGTTCCACCGGGGAGCTGTTTTTT
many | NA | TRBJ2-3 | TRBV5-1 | CASSLGQLGTDTQYF | TGCGCCAGCAGCTTGGGACAGCTAGGCACAGATACGCAGTATTTT
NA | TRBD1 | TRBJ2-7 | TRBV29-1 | CSAVFGTDFLEQYF | TGCAGCGCCGTATTCGGGACAGATTTTCTCGAGCAGTACTTC
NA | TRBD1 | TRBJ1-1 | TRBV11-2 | CASSFQGGGTEAFF | TGTGCCAGCAGCTTCCAGGGGGGGGGCACTGAAGCTTTCTTT
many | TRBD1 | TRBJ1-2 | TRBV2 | CASSERTGSNYGYTF | TGTGCCAGCAGTGAAAGGACAGGATCTAACTATGGCTACACCTTC
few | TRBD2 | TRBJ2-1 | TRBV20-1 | CSARPLAGDSSYNEQFF | TGCAGTGCTAGACCCCTAGCGGGGGACAGCTCCTACAATGAGCAGTTCTTC
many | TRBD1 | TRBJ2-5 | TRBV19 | CASSVGTGTVETQYF | TGTGCCAGTAGTGTCGGGACAGGGACGGTGGAGACCCAGTACTTC
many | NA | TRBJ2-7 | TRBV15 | CATSEGWYEQYF | TGTGCCACCAGCGAGGGTTGGTACGAGCAGTACTTC
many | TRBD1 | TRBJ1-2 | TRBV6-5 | CASSYSTGVYGYTF | TGTGCCAGCAGTTACTCGACAGGGGTCTATGGCTACACCTTC
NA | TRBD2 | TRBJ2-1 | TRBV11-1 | CASSRRETYNEQFF | TGTGCCAGCAGCCGGCGGGAGACTTACAATGAGCAGTTCTTC
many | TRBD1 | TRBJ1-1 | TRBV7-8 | CASSRTGGDTEAFF | TGTGCCAGCAGCCGGACAGGGGGGGACACTGAAGCTTTCTTT
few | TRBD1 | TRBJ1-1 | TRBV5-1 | CASSLMQGARSGTEAFF | TGCGCCAGCAGCTTGATGCAGGGGGCTCGTTCGGGTACTGAAGCTTTCTTT
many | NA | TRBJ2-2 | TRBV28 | CASRVAGETGELFF | TGTGCCAGCAGAGTCGCAGGGGAAACCGGGGAGCTGTTTTTT
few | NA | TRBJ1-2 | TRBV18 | CASSPGQGPANYGYTF | TGTGCCAGCTCACCAGGGCAGGGCCCAGCTAACTATGGCTACACCTTC
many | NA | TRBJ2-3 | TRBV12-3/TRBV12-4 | CASMRGSTDTQYF | TGTGCCAGCATGAGGGGAAGCACAGATACGCAGTATTTT
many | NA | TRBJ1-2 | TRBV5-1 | CASSFSGGAGYGYTF | TGCGCCAGCAGCTTCTCCGGGGGCGCCGGCTATGGCTACACCTTC
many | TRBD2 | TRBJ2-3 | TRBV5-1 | CASSWGLAGPSTDTQYF | TGCGCCAGCAGCTGGGGACTAGCGGGGCCTAGCACAGATACGCAGTATTTT
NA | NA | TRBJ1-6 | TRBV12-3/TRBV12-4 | CASQDSYNSPLHF | TGTGCCAGCCAGGACTCCTATAATTCACCCCTCCACTTT
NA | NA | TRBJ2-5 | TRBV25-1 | CASREETQYF | TGTGCCAGCAGGGAAGAGACCCAGTACTTC
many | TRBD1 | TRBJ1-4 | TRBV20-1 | CSANAQGAHEKLFF | TGCAGTGCAAACGCGCAGGGGGCGCATGAAAAACTGTTTTTT
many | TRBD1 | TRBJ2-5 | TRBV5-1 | CASSLAFRQGPSETQYF | TGCGCCAGCAGCTTGGCATTTCGACAGGGGCCCTCAGAGACCCAGTACTTC
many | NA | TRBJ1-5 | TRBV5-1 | CASSLAGYHNQPQHF | TGCGCCAGCAGCTTGGCCGGTTATCACAATCAGCCCCAGCATTTT
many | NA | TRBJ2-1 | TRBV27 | CASSSTLSLDSSSYNEQFF | TGTGCCAGCAGTTCGACTCTCTCCTTGGACAGTAGCTCCTACAATGAGCAGTTCTTC
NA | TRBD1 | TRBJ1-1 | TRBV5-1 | CASSLGPEQGARILNTEAFF | TGCGCCAGCAGCTTGGGTCCCGAACAGGGGGCAAGAATTTTGAACACTGAAGCTTTCTTT
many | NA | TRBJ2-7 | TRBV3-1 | CASSPRAFREQYF | TGTGCCAGCAGCCCCCGGGCCTTCCGCGAGCAGTACTTC
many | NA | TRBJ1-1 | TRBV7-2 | CASSFTAGNTEAFF | TGTGCCAGCAGCTTTACGGCTGGTAACACTGAAGCTTTCTTT
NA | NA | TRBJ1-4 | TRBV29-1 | CSVGQSAEKLFF | TGCAGCGTGGGCCAGAGTGCGGAAAAACTGTTTTTT
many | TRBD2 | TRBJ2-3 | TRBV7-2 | CASSPTPGTTRADTQYF | TGTGCCAGCAGCCCTACGCCCGGGACTACCCGCGCAGATACGCAGTATTTT
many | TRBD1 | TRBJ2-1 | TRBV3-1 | CASSQEGTGNEQFF | TGTGCCAGCAGCCAAGAAGGGACAGGCAATGAGCAGTTCTTC
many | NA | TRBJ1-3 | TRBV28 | CASSLISSGNTIYF | TGTGCCAGCAGTTTAATTAGTTCTGGAAACACCATATATTTT
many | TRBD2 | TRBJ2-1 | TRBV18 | CASSPLSGTSGSYNEQFF | TGTGCCAGCTCACCACTCAGCGGGACTAGCGGGTCCTACAATGAGCAGTTCTTC
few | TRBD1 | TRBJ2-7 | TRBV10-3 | CASLRGTGAYEQYF | TGTGCCAGCCTGCGTGGGACAGGTGCCTACGAGCAGTACTTC
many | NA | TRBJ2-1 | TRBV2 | CASSENRERSYNEQFF | TGTGCCAGCAGTGAGAATCGGGAGCGATCCTACAATGAGCAGTTCTTC
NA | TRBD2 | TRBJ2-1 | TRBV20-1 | CSARWFWAGGPHEQFF | TGCAGTGCTAGATGGTTCTGGGCGGGAGGGCCCCATGAGCAGTTCTTC
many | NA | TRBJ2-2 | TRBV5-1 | CASSFYGRSVELFF | TGCGCCAGCAGCTTCTATGGCCGCTCAGTGGAGCTGTTTTTT